Sequencing of this T cell receptor (beta chain) was carried out in a study of blood T cell repertoires in COVID-19. The overall study: T cells, B-cell-depleted T cells, or PBMCs provided the cDNA or gDNA that served as material.

The assay was immunoSEQ multiplex PCR, and TCRdb's table has in-frame clones only and misses some. The table has 40,000 to 50,000 clones, about 86% seen once. CDR3 size: 15 residues. CDR1 is ENHRY and CDR2 is SYGVKD in the germline V gene. V shed 2 bases and J shed 5 bases, with 15 bases lying between them. This TCR was recovered from a woman aged 80 or over with acute or convalescent COVID-19. Sequencing was performed on peripheral blood. The rearrangement uses TRBV10-3 and TRBJ1-1, with TRBD1 as a possible D gene (5 bases). The DNA of the CDR3 is TGTGCCATCAGTGAGGCGGACACTCTGAGAACTGAAGCTTTCTTT. This sequence encodes CAISEADTLRTEAFF.